This TCR beta chain was found in a study of shared clonotypes between healthy human individuals. Overall study findings and caveats: Naive CD4 clonotypes overlapped across a few donors at about 5%. Genetic and exposure-history diversity was limited by the few donors.

How the authors handled the data: Owing to the provision of junction-only sequences devoid of quality scores by immunoSEQ, filtering differed. Profiled with immunoSEQ multiplex PCR; TCRdb holds only in-frame clones, not every one. V, J and clone size are those of that table, while D and trimming were read from the DNA. The sample contains 1.6 million or so clones, approximately 98.5% of which appear only once. CD4+ cell separation produced CD45RA+ naive and CD45RA-negative memory subsets. About this clone itself: What it recognizes is unknown.

Sequenced input: naive CD4+ T cells sorted from blood. Subset of the sample: CD45RA+ positively selected. The TCR was taken from a man younger than 45 in good health.

The CDR3 sequence: CASSAGDKTYEQYF. CDR3 in DNA: TGTGCCAGCAGCGCCGGGGACAAGACCTACGAGCAGTACTTC. V and J are TRBV7-9 and TRBJ2-7, with D maybe TRBD1 (6 bases). Looked up from germline, CDR1 is SEHNR and CDR2 is FQNEAQ (reference sequence). V was pared by 5 bases and J by 2 bases, with 13 bases between. The CDR3 loop spans 14 amino acids.